The 29 T cell receptor beta chains listed next were all sequenced from one sample in a study of blood T cells in healthy people across ages. Combining a sample-barcoded 5' primer with a J-beta primer mix, a second PCR ran for roughly 7 to 11 cycles. TCRdb independently ran MiXCR on the 5' RACE reads; one entry per CDR3 protein. The sample comprises some 850,000 distinct CDR3 sequences, 20% to 30% of which are singletons, and 3% rests with the top ten. The same specimen was also included in a second study, on T cells of mothers and their children.

The sample was blood. The receptor set was obtained from a boy between 10 and 17 years old in good health.

V gene TRBV3-1 combines with J gene TRBJ2-1, with D possibly being TRBD1 (5 bases). Germline V lookup: CDR1 LGHDT, CDR2 YNNKEL (reference sequence). Trimming took off 4 bases at V and 4 bases at J, with 17 bases between the two ends. The CDR3 has 16 residues. For the CDR3, the DNA is TGTGCCAGCAGCCTTCGCCTCTTAGACAGATACAATGAGCAGTTCTTC. It codes for CASSLRLLDRYNEQFF.

The CDR3 sequence is CASTTRGGPQETQYF. Here the CDR3 DNA reads TGTGCCAGCACAACAAGGGGGGGCCCCCAAGAGACCCAGTACTTC. The chain carries TRBV6-4 and TRBJ2-1, with D perhaps TRBD2 (7 bases). The better agreement between TRBJ2-5 and the DNA end casts doubt on the J call. Per the germline V gene, CDR1 is MRHNA and CDR2 is SNTAGT. This CDR3 has 15 residues.

In its sample, this clonotype was seen a few times. The J gene is TRBJ2-4, the V gene TRBV20-1; 10 positions match TRBD1. Germline V CDR1 and CDR2: DFQATT, SNEGSKA (reference sequence). V was pared by 3 bases and J by 8 bases, with 4 bases of the junction left unmatched. This CDR3 has 13 amino acids. CDR3 bases: TGCAGTGCTAGGGGGGACAGGGGATACATTCAGTACTTC. It is translated as CSARGDRGYIQYF.

The J gene is TRBJ2-3, the V gene TRBV3-1, with a weak D call TRBD2 (5 bases). The length of the CDR3 is 13 residues. V lost 1 base and J lost 8, with 10 bases in between. Looked up from germline, CDR1 is LGHDT and CDR2 is YNNKEL (reference sequence). CDR3: CASSQGDGSTQYF. CDR3 bases: TGTGCCAGCAGCCAAGGTGATGGGAGTACGCAGTATTTT.

The chain links TRBV20-1 to TRBJ2-2; D might be TRBD1 (5 bases). Germline V lookup: CDR1 DFQATT, CDR2 SNEGSKA (reference sequence). The CDR3 contains 14 residues. V gave up 6 bases and J gave up 2 bases, with 13 bases separating them. CDR3 residues: CSAEDNTNTGELFF. CDR3 DNA sequence: TGCAGTGCAGAGGACAACACAAACACCGGGGAGCTGTTTTTT.

This clonotype turned up a few times. This rearrangement joins TRBV15 to TRBJ2-4; 10 bases fit TRBD1. The trim removed 5 bases at V and 6 bases at J, leaving 4 bases unmatched. The CDR3 is made up of 14 amino acids. Germline values: CDR1 LNHNV, CDR2 YYDKDF (reference sequence). The CDR3, as DNA: TGTGCCACCAGCTTAGGGACAGGGGCAAACATTCAGTACTTC. This sequence encodes CATSLGTGANIQYF.

The chain has TRBV2 and TRBJ2-7; maybe TRBD1 (5 bases). Trimming removed 4 bases at V and 0 bases at J, with 10 bases between. Germline-derived CDR1 and CDR2 are SNHLY and FYNNEI. The CDR3 has 14 amino acids. The CDR3 sequence is CASSVDRRSYEQYF. The CDR3 nucleotides read TGTGCCAGCAGTGTAGACAGACGCTCCTACGAGCAGTACTTC.

This clonotype was seen at least ten times. V usage is TRBV29-1 and J usage is TRBJ2-7, with TRBD2 identical over 7 bases. With 3 bases clipped from V and 3 bases from J, the junction kept 5 bases outside the gene matches. CDR3 length equals 13 residues. In germline, CDR1 is SQVTM, CDR2 ANQGSEA. CDR3 region: CSVEAGDLYEQYF. CDR3 in DNA: TGCAGCGTTGAGGCGGGGGATCTCTACGAGCAGTACTTC.

Concerning this clonotype itself: Sequence at one end of the junction differs from germline and may be a read error. The rearrangement links TRBV5-1 to TRBJ1-2; 7 positions match TRBD1. CDR3 length: 14 amino acids. Germline assignment: CDR1 SGHRS and CDR2 YFSETQ. The CDR3 DNA follows: TGCGCTAGCAGCCCCTCCGGGACAGAAGAGGGCTACACCTTC. Its translation is CASSPSGTEEGYTF.

The V gene is TRBV15, the J gene TRBJ1-1, with D uncertain. The V and J ends lost 4 bases and 1 base respectively, with 7 bases between them. This CDR3 region has 13 residues. Germline V gene data show CDR1 as LNHNV and CDR2 as YYDKDF (reference sequence). The CDR3 sequence is CATSKPGNTEAFF. CDR3 sequence (DNA): TGTGCCACCAGCAAACCAGGGAACACTGAAGCTTTCTTT.

This clonotype appeared a few times. One junction end disagrees with the germline gene, perhaps due to a read error. The chain uses TRBV18 and TRBJ2-5; 16 positions match TRBD2. The J call may be faulty, since TRBJ2-7 better matches the DNA end. CDR3 size: 18 residues. The germline gives CDR1 KGHSH, CDR2 LQKENI. CDR3 amino acids: CASSPGTSGGAGSHEQYF. CDR3 DNA sequence: TGTGCCAGCTCACCCGGGACTAGCGGGGGGGCCGGCTCCCACGAGCAGTACTTC.

The CDR3 spells CATSRITRRDSINEQFF. The DNA of the CDR3 is TGTGCCACCAGCAGAATTACCCGCCGGGACAGCATCAATGAGCAGTTCTTC. The J gene is TRBJ2-1, the V gene TRBV15; 7 positions agree with TRBD1. V shed 2 bases, J shed 6 bases, and the junction held 13 bases outside the gene matches. The CDR3 has 17 residues. Germline V gene lookup returns CDR1 LNHNV and CDR2 YYDKDF (reference sequence).

This rearrangement joins TRBV12-3 or TRBV12-4 to TRBJ2-1; TRBD2 is a possible D gene (5 bases). TRBJ2-7 explains the end of the DNA better; the J call may be wrong. The CDR3 extends over 14 amino acids. In DNA form, the CDR3 reads TGTGCCAGCAGTTTAAACAGCCCGCGGGACGAGCAGTACTTC. Translated: CASSLNSPRDEQYF.

This clonotype was seen more than once but under ten times. The chain joins TRBV11-1 to TRBJ2-5, with D unclear. This CDR3 spans 13 amino acids. The germline V gene encodes CDR1 SGHAT and CDR2 FQDESV (reference sequence). V was clipped by 6 bases and J by 4 bases, with 12 bases between them. CDR3 protein: CASSNAMRETQYF. The CDR3 DNA sequence: TGTGCCAGCAGTAATGCTATGAGAGAGACCCAGTACTTC.

This clonotype has just a few counts. The CDR3: CASSPPWTGVYEQYF. CDR3 bases: TGTGCCAGCTCACCACCCTGGACAGGAGTCTACGAGCAGTACTTC. The chain carries TRBV18 and TRBJ2-7; the match to TRBD1 covers 7 bases. J lost 3 bases, V lost 0 bases, and 5 bases had no gene match. The germline V gene has CDR1 KGHSH and CDR2 LQKENI. The CDR3 runs to 15 residues.

The chain has TRBV2 and TRBJ1-5; tentative D call: TRBD1 (6 bases). The length of the CDR3 is 14 residues. Trimming took 6 bases from V and 3 from J, leaving 12 bases between them. The germline gives CDR1 SNHLY, CDR2 FYNNEI. The CDR3 coding sequence is TGTGCCAGCAGGCCGACAGGTTTCAATCAGCCCCAGCATTTT. It yields the protein CASRPTGFNQPQHF.

The chain is built from TRBV6-6 and TRBJ1-2; D remains ambiguous. The CDR3 loop spans 11 amino acids. Germline V gene lookup returns CDR1 MNHNY and CDR2 SVGAGI (reference sequence). Trimming removed 2 bases at V and 4 bases at J, with 2 bases between. Here the CDR3 DNA reads TGTGCCAGCAGTTACCCCTATGGCTACACCTTC. Amino acids: CASSYPYGYTF.

This chain connects TRBV5-5 to TRBJ2-6; D not resolved. CDR1 and CDR2 (germline): SGHKS, YYEKEE (reference sequence). The CDR3 has 17 residues. The V end lost 0 bases, the J end lost 0 bases, and 10 bases lay between the germline ends. CDR3 nucleotides: TGTGCCAGCAGCTTGGCTTGGCCCCCCTCTGGGGCCAACGTCCTGACTTTC. The encoded protein is CASSLAWPPSGANVLTF.

This chain joins TRBV7-9 and TRBJ1-4, with 8 bases lining up with TRBD1. After removal of 2 bases from V and 8 bases from J, the junction contained 4 bases not matched to a gene. The CDR3 is 14 amino acids. Per germline, CDR1 SEHNR and CDR2 FQNEAQ (reference sequence). CDR3 in amino acids: CASSLTRDREKLFF. CDR3 bases: TGTGCCAGCAGCTTAACCCGGGACAGGGAAAAACTGTTTTTT.

This clonotype was counted between two and nine times. The chain combines TRBV20-1 with TRBJ2-4; 8 bases match TRBD2. The germline CDR1 and CDR2 sequences are DFQATT and SNEGSKA (reference sequence). The CDR3 is 15 amino acids. V lost 0 bases, J lost 6 bases, and 7 bases stayed unmatched. The CDR3 DNA reads as TGCAGTGCTAGAGACCAGCGGGAGCGGGGAAACATTCAGTACTTC. Protein product: CSARDQRERGNIQYF.

The rearrangement links TRBV6-6 to TRBJ1-1; D gene ambiguous. The CDR3 has 12 amino acids. Germline V gene data show CDR1 as MNHNY and CDR2 as SVGAGI (reference sequence). V was clipped by 5 bases and J by 6 bases, with 10 bases between them. CDR3 sequence reads: CASSAGRAEAFF. The CDR3 bases are TGTGCCAGCAGTGCCGGGAGGGCTGAAGCTTTCTTT.

This clonotype occurred a few times. V gene TRBV29-1 combines with J gene TRBJ2-1, with D tentatively TRBD2 (5 bases). The assigned J gene may be wrong: the sequence end matches TRBJ2-5 better. From germline, CDR1 is SQVTM and CDR2 ANQGSEA. CDR3 length equals 14 residues. This chain's CDR3 is CSVEVRTPGETQYF. Here the CDR3 DNA reads TGCAGCGTTGAAGTTAGGACTCCGGGAGAGACCCAGTACTTC.

The rearrangement joins TRBV6-2 or TRBV6-3 to TRBJ1-2; D is perhaps TRBD1 (6 bases). This CDR3 contains 13 residues. Trimming left V 4 bases short and J 4 bases short, with 10 bases between. Germline lookup yields CDR1 MNHEY and CDR2 SVGEGT. The CDR3 coding sequence is TGTGCCAGCAGTTCTACAGGGACCTATGGCTACACCTTC. Its translation is CASSSTGTYGYTF.

This sequence joins TRBV6-5 and TRBJ1-2; D perhaps matches TRBD1 (5 bases). From germline, CDR1 is MNHEY and CDR2 SVGAGI. V was pared by 0 bases and J by 2 bases, with 16 bases between. The length of the CDR3 is 17 residues. This chain's CDR3 is CASSYSVLDGTNYGYTF. Written as DNA, the CDR3 is TGTGCCAGCAGTTACTCCGTACTCGACGGGACCAACTATGGCTACACCTTC.

This clonotype was found a few times. The chain couples TRBV20-1 to TRBJ1-4, with TRBD1 identical over 10 bases. V lost 7 bases, J lost 8 bases, and 10 bases stayed unmatched. This CDR3 is 14 amino acids long. Germline V gene data show CDR1 as DFQATT and CDR2 as SNEGSKA (reference sequence). The CDR3 loop reads CSVGQGGFGEKLFF. CDR3 nucleotide sequence: TGCAGTGTCGGACAGGGGGGGTTCGGAGAAAAACTGTTTTTT.

This clonotype was seen only a few times. This chain connects TRBV7-6 to TRBJ2-2; D is ambiguous. The CDR3 runs 16 residues. CDR1 and CDR2 (germline): SGHVS, FNYEAQ. V lost 5 bases, J lost 3 bases, and 16 bases lay in between. The CDR3 DNA reads as TGTGCCAGCAGCGGATCACAATCGCCGGACACCGGGGAGCTGTTTTTT. This encodes CASSGSQSPDTGELFF.

This rearrangement joins TRBV15 to TRBJ2-7, with D hard to call. Trimming shortened V by 3 bases and J by 0 bases, and 6 bases separated the two germline ends. There are 13 residues in the CDR3. Germline loops: CDR1 LNHNV, CDR2 YYDKDF (reference sequence). CDR3 in DNA: TGTGCCACCAGCAGCGCGTTCTCCTACGAGCAGTACTTC. It translates to CATSSAFSYEQYF.

This clonotype was found once. The CDR3 end shows no conserved phenylalanine or tryptophan, and so a read error is likely. The CDR3 here is CASTQRGGGTEAFL. The DNA of the CDR3 is TGTGCCAGCACCCAACGAGGGGGCGGCACTGAAGCTTTCCTT. V usage is TRBV12-3 or TRBV12-4 and J usage is TRBJ1-1; 7 nucleotides agree with TRBD1. Unmatched junction bases numbered 9, after V lost 7 bases and J lost 4 bases. This CDR3 has 14 residues.

The chain carries TRBV19 and TRBJ2-1; possible D gene TRBD1, 6 bases. Germline V gives CDR1 LNHDA, CDR2 SQIVND (reference sequence). V lost 7 bases and J lost 3, with 16 bases in between. There are 15 residues in the CDR3. CDR3 DNA: TGTGCCAGTAATTGGGGACAAAACGGCTACAATGAGCAGTTCTTC. Translation gives CASNWGQNGYNEQFF. Together with reference TRBV19 and TRBJ2-1, the CDR3 gives the full variable domain: DGGITQSPKYLFRKEGQNVTLSCEQNLNHDAMYWYRQDPGQGLRLIYYSQIVNDFQKGDIAEGYSVSREKKESFPLTVTSAQKNPTAFYLCASNWGQNGYNEQFFGPGTRLTVL.